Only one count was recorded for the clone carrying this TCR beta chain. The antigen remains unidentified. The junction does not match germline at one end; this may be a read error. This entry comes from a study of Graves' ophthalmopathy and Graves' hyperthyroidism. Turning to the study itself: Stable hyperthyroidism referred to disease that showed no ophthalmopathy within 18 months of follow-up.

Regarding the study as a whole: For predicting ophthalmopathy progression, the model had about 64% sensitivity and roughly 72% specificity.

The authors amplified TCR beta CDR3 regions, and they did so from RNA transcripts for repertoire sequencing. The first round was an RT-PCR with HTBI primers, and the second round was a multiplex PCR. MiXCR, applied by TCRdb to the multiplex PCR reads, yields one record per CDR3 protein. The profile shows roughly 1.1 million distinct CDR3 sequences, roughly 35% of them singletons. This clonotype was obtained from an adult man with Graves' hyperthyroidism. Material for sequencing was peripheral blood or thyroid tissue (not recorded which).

The CDR3: CASSLLPGPDATNGKLFF. The CDR3 DNA sequence: TGTGCCAGCAGCTTACTCCCTGGACCGGATGCAACTAATGGAAAACTGTTTTTT. V usage is TRBV7-8 and J usage is TRBJ1-4; D remains ambiguous. The CDR3 runs 18 residues. CDR1 is SGHVS, CDR2 FQNEAQ, per germline.